The 32 T cell receptor beta chains below all came from one sample that was sequenced in a study of tissue T cells after allogeneic stem cell transplantation. The table came from immunoSEQ multiplex PCR; TCRdb's copy has only in-frame clones and leaves some out. The sample contains 5,800 or so clones, 45% of which appear only once. Noted time point: mouse harvest day 14 after allogeneic transplant. Tail vein injection delivered 10^7 T-cell-depleted bone marrow cells and 10^6 splenic CD5+ T cells. Specimen: gut tissue. These receptors came from a female BALB/c mouse given C57BL/6 T cells with graft-versus-host disease after an allogeneic hematopoietic cell transplant.

This clone is judged medium-sized (0.01 to 0.1%). Mouse gene names apply. The read terminates 1 residue ahead of where the CDR3 ends, so the germline J gene completes it. V gene TRBV13-1 combines with J gene TRBJ2-7, with 10 bases lining up with TRBD2. CDR3 length: 13 amino acids. V lost 5 bases, J lost 4 bases, and 3 bases stayed unmatched. Germline-derived CDR1 and CDR2 are NSHNY and SYGAGN. The part of the CDR3 DNA that was read is TGTGCCAGCAGGGGGGACTGGGGATATGAACAGTAC. Its translation: CASRGDWGYEQY. The full CDR3 sequence reads CASRGDWGYEQYF.

Comments on this clone: Genes and germline come from the mouse. The CDR3 goes on 1 residue after the read ends, and that part is filled in from the germline J gene. This chain uses TRBV4 with TRBJ2-2; D is possibly TRBD1 (6 bases). The CDR3 has 14 residues. Germline assignment: CDR1 LGHDT and CDR2 YNNKQL (reference sequence). Deletions cut 4 bases from V and 2 bases from J, with 8 bases between. Partial CDR3 DNA: TGTGCCAGCAGCTTGGGACACAACACCGGGCAGCTCTAC. Its protein product is CASSLGHNTGQLY. The entire CDR3 is CASSLGHNTGQLYF. Supplemented by reference TRBV4 and TRBJ2-2, the full variable domain reads ETAVFQTPNYHVTQVGNEVSFNCKQTLGHDTMYWYKQDSKKLLKIMFSYNNKQLIVNETVPRRFSPQSSDKAHLNLRIKSVEPEDSAVYLCASSLGHNTGQLYFGEGSKLTVL.

A remark on this clone: Gene names and germline match the mouse. The read comes to an end 1 residue before the CDR3 does, leaving the germline J gene to fill in the end. The chain has TRBV15 and TRBJ1-3; tentative D call: TRBD1 (5 bases). The germline gives CDR1 SGHND, CDR2 FRSKSL. The CDR3 runs to 14 residues. Deletions cut 6 bases from V and 0 bases from J, with 9 bases between. The CDR3 bases that were read are TGTGCCAGCAGCCGACAGAATTCTGGAAATACGCTCTAT. Its translation: CASSRQNSGNTLY. The entire CDR3 protein reads CASSRQNSGNTLYF.

Remarks on this clone: Mouse germline and gene names are used. Read coverage stops 1 residue before the CDR3 terminus; the germline J gene supplies the remainder. V is TRBV16 and J is TRBJ2-4, with 11 positions matching TRBD2. The CDR3 is 15 residues long. The ends lost 5 bases at V and 2 bases at J; junction bases unmatched: 3. Germline assignment: CDR1 SGHSA and CDR2 FRNQAP. CDR3 bases read: TGTGCAAGCAGCCCGACTGGGGGGGTTCAAAACACCTTGTAC. Translating gives CASSPTGGVQNTLY. The entire CDR3 protein reads CASSPTGGVQNTLYF.

Comment on this clone: Mouse gene names apply. The sequenced CDR3 bases are TGTGCCTGGAGTCTCCTCTGGCCCAACCAAGACACCCAGTAC. Protein sequence: CAWSLLWPNQDTQY. The whole CDR3 region reads CAWSLLWPNQDTQYF. The chain recombines TRBV31 with TRBJ2-5, with unresolved D. The read comes to an end 1 residue before the CDR3 does, leaving the germline J gene to fill in the end. CDR3 length equals 15 residues. V was cut by 0 bases and J by 0 bases, with 10 bases left in between. Germline V CDR1 and CDR2: GKSSPN, SITVG.

On this clone: Gene and germline names: mouse. The read terminates 1 residue before the CDR3 end, so the remaining end is supplied by the germline J gene. The gene calls are TRBV12-2 and TRBJ2-2; 10 bases are shared with TRBD2. The CDR3 covers 15 residues. Trimming removed 4 bases from V and 3 bases from J; junction bases left unmatched: 4. Germline CDR1 reads SGHLS; CDR2 reads HYDKME. Incomplete CDR3 DNA: TGTGCCAGCTCCCCTGGGGGGGCTGACACCGGGCAGCTCTAC. Protein product: CASSPGGADTGQLY. The CDR3 reads in full as CASSPGGADTGQLYF.

This clone has more than one count but fewer than ten. Genes and germline come from the mouse. The CDR3 end falls 1 residue outside the read, so it is completed with the germline J gene. The chain uses TRBV16 and TRBJ1-3; 7 bases are shared with TRBD1. Germline CDR1 SGHSA, CDR2 FRNQAP. After removal of 0 bases from V and 2 bases from J, the junction contained 1 base not matched to a gene. The CDR3 extends over 15 amino acids. The sequenced part of the CDR3 DNA is TGTGCAAGCAGCTTAGATAGGGGGCCTGGAAATACGCTCTAT. Residues: CASSLDRGPGNTLY. The full CDR3 is CASSLDRGPGNTLYF.

In its sample, this clone is large. Any gene name here is a mouse gene name. The sequence runs out 1 residue before the end of the CDR3; the remainder is reconstructed from the germline J gene. The gene calls are TRBV15 and TRBJ2-7; 9 bases are a match to TRBD1. Germline CDR1 is SGHND and CDR2 is FRSKSL. The CDR3 runs to 13 residues. Unmatched junction bases numbered 7, after V lost 6 bases and J lost 7 bases. The DNA read from the CDR3 is TGTGCCAGCAGCCCGGACAGGGGTAGAGAACAGTAC. Its protein is CASSPDRGREQY. The whole CDR3 is CASSPDRGREQYF. The variable domain in full, with the rest retrieved from reference TRBV15 and TRBJ2-7, is DAGVTQTPRHEVAEKGQTIILKCEPVSGHNDLFWYRQTKIQGLELLSYFRSKSLMEDGGAFKDRFKAEMLNSSFSTLKIQPTEPKDSAVYLCASSPDRGREQYFGPGTRLTVL.

Regarding this clone: All gene names here are mouse names. The CDR3 end falls 1 residue outside the read, so it is completed with the germline J gene. The chain uses TRBV3 and TRBJ2-4; 8 positions agree with TRBD1. Trimming took 2 bases from V and 0 from J; bases not matched to a gene: 1. This CDR3 has 15 residues. From germline, CDR1 is SNHLY and CDR2 FYNGKV (reference sequence). The CDR3 sequence is CASSLQGASQNTLYF. Partial CDR3 DNA: TGTGCCAGCAGCTTACAGGGGGCGAGTCAAAACACCTTGTAC.

This clone was counted a few times. Genes here carry mouse names. The read stops 1 residue short of the end of the CDR3; the missing end is completed from the germline J gene. The chain couples TRBV13-2 to TRBJ2-3, with 10 positions matching TRBD2. This CDR3 spans 14 amino acids. V lost 6 bases and J lost 3; bases outside the gene matches: 4. Germline CDR1 and CDR2: NNHNN and SYGAGS (reference sequence). The sequenced CDR3 bases are TGTGCCAGCGCCGACTGGGGGGAGGCAGAAACGCTGTAT. It translates to CASADWGEAETLY. The entire CDR3 protein reads CASADWGEAETLYF.

Remarks on this clone: Mouse names are used for the genes. The DNA ends 1 residue before the CDR3 does, and the rest of the CDR3 is filled in from the germline J gene. The V call is TRBV15, the J call TRBJ2-7; 9 bases line up with TRBD2. V shed 3 bases, J shed 7 bases, and the junction held 4 bases outside the gene matches. CDR3 length equals 13 residues. Germline V gene lookup returns CDR1 SGHND and CDR2 FRSKSL. Partial CDR3 DNA: TGTGCCAGCAGTTTTGGGGGGGCAGGGGAACAGTAC. Translating it yields CASSFGGAGEQY. The full CDR3 protein reads CASSFGGAGEQYF.

This clone came up a few times. The genes and germline here are from mouse. The read gets to within 1 residue of the CDR3 end, and the germline J gene fills in the rest. The rearrangement joins TRBV19 to TRBJ2-7, with D hard to call. The CDR3 is 12 amino acids. Germline V gene sequence: CDR1 FNHDT, CDR2 SITEND (reference sequence). V shed 1 base and J shed 4 bases, with 6 bases lying between them. The CDR3 sequence is CASSINGYEQYF. CDR3 bases read: TGTGCCAGCAGTATAAACGGTTATGAACAGTAC. Complete variable domain (other parts from reference TRBV19 and TRBJ2-7): GGIITQTPKFLIGQEGQKLTLKCQQNFNHDTMYWYRQDSGKGLRLIYYSITENDLQKGDLSEGYDASREKKSSFSLTVTSAQKNEMAVFLCASSINGYEQYFGPGTRLTVL.

Remarks on this clone: Gene names and germline match the mouse. The read ends 1 residue early relative to the CDR3; the germline J gene fills the gap. The V gene is TRBV12-1, the J gene TRBJ2-4; D is uncertain. The CDR3 contains 12 residues. CDR1 and CDR2 (germline): SGHSN, HYEKVE. Deletions cut 0 bases from V and 8 bases from J, with 8 bases between. The covered CDR3 bases are TGTGCCAGCTCTCTCGAAGAAAGCACCTTGTAC. Translation: CASSLEESTLY. The full-length CDR3 reads as CASSLEESTLYF.

Only a few counts were recorded for this clone. Mouse gene names and germline throughout. From the germline J gene comes the end of the CDR3, since the read stops 1 residue before it. The chain is built from TRBV26 and TRBJ2-3; TRBD2 agrees at 9 bases. CDR3 length: 16 residues. CDR1 is KGHPV and CDR2 is FQNQEV in the germline V gene (reference sequence). V shed 2 bases, J shed 0 bases, and the junction held 3 bases outside the gene matches. The CDR3 sequence: CASSLLGGVSAETLYF. Incomplete CDR3 DNA: TGTGCCAGCAGTCTGCTGGGGGGGGTTAGTGCAGAAACGCTGTAT.

A remark on this clone: Each gene name is a mouse one. Sequencing ends 1 residue short of the CDR3 end; the germline J gene provides the rest. The chain joins TRBV3 to TRBJ1-5; D perhaps matches TRBD1 (5 bases). Per germline, CDR1 SNHLY and CDR2 FYNGKV (reference sequence). Trimming left V 5 bases short and J 4 bases short, with 9 bases between. The CDR3 is made up of 13 amino acids. CDR3 DNA (partial): TGTGCCAGCAGCACATACAGGAACCAGGCTCCGCTT. Its translation is CASSTYRNQAPL. The full CDR3 protein reads CASSTYRNQAPLF. Together with reference TRBV3 and TRBJ1-5, the CDR3 gives the full variable domain: GPKVLQIPSHQIIDMGQMVTLNCDPVSNHLYFYWYKQILGQQMEFLVNFYNGKVMEKSKLFKDQFSVERPDGSYFTLKIQPTALEDSAVYFCASSTYRNQAPLFGEGTRLSVL.

Regarding this clone: Any gene name here is a mouse gene name. The missing CDR3 end, 1 residue past where the read stops, is filled in from the germline J gene. The V gene is TRBV13-1, the J gene TRBJ2-7; the match to TRBD2 covers 8 bases. Germline V lookup: CDR1 NSHNY, CDR2 SYGAGN. CDR3 length equals 14 residues. V trimming: 1 base; J trimming: 2 bases; junction bases outside the gene matches: 2. CDR3 DNA (partial): TGTGCCAGCAGTGATCGCTGGGGGGCCTATGAACAGTAC. Protein: CASSDRWGAYEQY. The whole CDR3 sequence reads CASSDRWGAYEQYF.

Relative to its sample, this clone is large (0.1 to 1%). Any gene name here is a mouse gene name. The CDR3 end falls 1 residue outside the read, so it is completed with the germline J gene. V usage is TRBV26 and J usage is TRBJ2-7; no clear D gene. V dropped 4 bases and J dropped 3 bases, with 13 bases sitting between them. Germline V CDR1 and CDR2: KGHPV, FQNQEV (reference sequence). This CDR3 region has 14 residues. The CDR3 spells CASSPGRVIYEQYF. The sequenced part of the CDR3 DNA is TGTGCCAGCAGTCCCGGACGGGTAATCTATGAACAGTAC.

Notes on this clone: Gene names are mouse gene names. The sequenced fragment ends 1 residue before the CDR3 boundary, so the rest is inferred from the germline J gene. The V and J genes are TRBV13-3 and TRBJ2-5; D is undetermined. This CDR3 region has 14 residues. The germline V gene encodes CDR1 NNHDY and CDR2 SYVADS. V was trimmed by 2 bases and J by 1 base, leaving 8 bases between them. CDR3 region: CASSEGRDQDTQYF. The sequenced part of the CDR3 DNA is TGTGCCAGCAGTGAAGGGCGCGACCAAGACACCCAGTAC.

With regard to this clone: Gene names are the mouse ones. The read finishes 1 residue shy of the CDR3 end, and the germline J gene is used to complete it. The chain recombines TRBV13-3 with TRBJ1-4; D is possibly TRBD1 (5 bases). Looked up from germline, CDR1 is NNHDY and CDR2 is SYVADS. V gave up 3 bases and J gave up 7 bases, with 16 bases separating them. CDR3 length equals 15 residues. The sequenced part of the CDR3 DNA is TGTGCCAGCAGTGCGGGCCAGGGAGGAGGCGAAAGATTATTT. Translating it yields CASSAGQGGGERLF. The entire CDR3 is CASSAGQGGGERLFF.

As regards this clone: The listed genes are named as in mouse. The CDR3 end falls 1 residue outside the read, so it is completed with the germline J gene. This rearrangement joins TRBV4 to TRBJ2-1, with 10 bases fitting TRBD2. The CDR3 is made up of 16 amino acids. The junction had 3 bases not matched to a gene; V was cut back by 4 bases and J by 0 bases. The germline gives CDR1 LGHDT, CDR2 YNNKQL (reference sequence). CDR3 DNA (partial): TGTGCCAGCAGCTTCCGGGACTGGGGTAACTATGCTGAGCAGTTC. Protein product: CASSFRDWGNYAEQF. The entire CDR3 protein reads CASSFRDWGNYAEQFF.

On this clone itself: Each gene name is a mouse one. The read stops 1 residue short of the end of the CDR3; the missing end is completed from the germline J gene. V gene TRBV13-1 combines with J gene TRBJ2-3; 12 positions match TRBD2. The CDR3 loop spans 16 amino acids. V gave up 4 bases and J gave up 3 bases; unmatched junction bases: 6. Germline CDR1 reads NSHNY; CDR2 reads SYGAGN. This CDR3 reads CASSSDWGGEAETLYF. The CDR3 DNA, read in part, is TGTGCCAGCAGTTCGGACTGGGGGGGGGAGGCAGAAACGCTGTAT.

In regard to this clone: The germline and genes are mouse ones. The sequence runs out 1 residue before the end of the CDR3; the remainder is reconstructed from the germline J gene. The chain carries TRBV26 and TRBJ2-5; D uncertain. V was trimmed by 0 bases and J by 0 bases, leaving 10 bases between them. Germline V gene data show CDR1 as KGHPV and CDR2 as FQNQEV (reference sequence). The CDR3 contains 16 residues. The covered CDR3 bases are TGTGCCAGCAGTCTGTCAGCAAACTTTAACCAAGACACCCAGTAC. It is translated as CASSLSANFNQDTQY. The entire CDR3 protein is CASSLSANFNQDTQYF. Supplemented by reference TRBV26 and TRBJ2-5, the full variable domain reads NSKVIQTPRYLVKGQGQKAKMRCIPEKGHPVVFWYQQNKNNEFKFLINFQNQEVLQQIDMTEKRFSAECPSNSPCSLEIQSSEAGDSALYLCASSLSANFNQDTQYFGPGTRLLVL.

As concerns this clone: The listed genes are named as in mouse. The CDR3 end is not reached by the read, which stops 1 residue before it; the germline J gene fills it in. The chain couples TRBV26 to TRBJ2-1, with 7 bases aligning to TRBD2. The V and J ends lost 2 bases and 2 bases, in that order; junction bases with no gene match: 0. This CDR3 is 14 amino acids long. Looked up from germline, CDR1 is KGHPV and CDR2 is FQNQEV (reference sequence). The part of the CDR3 DNA that was read is TGTGCCAGCAGTCTGCTGGGGGACTATGCTGAGCAGTTC. Translated, it gives CASSLLGDYAEQF. The whole CDR3 reads CASSLLGDYAEQFF.

About this clone: The genes are named according to mouse. The sequenced fragment ends 1 residue before the CDR3 boundary, so the rest is inferred from the germline J gene. The chain has TRBV24 and TRBJ2-5, with D hard to call. Trimming stripped 6 bases from V and 0 bases from J, with 7 bases between. The length of the CDR3 is 13 residues. Germline loops: CDR1 KGHTA, CDR2 FRNEEI. CDR3 DNA (partial): TGTGCCAGCAGCCGTCTAAACCAAGACACCCAGTAC. Translated: CASSRLNQDTQY. The full CDR3 protein is CASSRLNQDTQYF.

As to this clone: Germline and genes here are mouse. The missing CDR3 end, 1 residue past where the read stops, is filled in from the germline J gene. The rearrangement links TRBV13-2 to TRBJ2-4; 7 nucleotides match TRBD1. The CDR3 is made up of 13 amino acids. The trim removed 1 base at V and 6 bases at J, leaving 2 bases unmatched. Per germline, CDR1 NNHNN and CDR2 SYGAGS (reference sequence). CDR3 sequence reads: CASGDQGENTLYF. The covered CDR3 bases are TGTGCCAGCGGTGATCAGGGGGAGAACACCTTGTAC.

This clone was seen once. Genes here carry mouse names. From the germline J gene comes the end of the CDR3, since the read stops 1 residue before it. This chain links TRBV24 with TRBJ2-3; no clear D gene. The V and J ends lost 3 bases and 0 bases respectively, with 1 base between them. The CDR3 has 12 residues. CDR1 and CDR2 (germline): KGHTA, FRNEEI. The CDR3 is CASSLSAETLYF. CDR3 DNA (partial): TGTGCCAGCAGTCTCAGTGCAGAAACGCTGTAT.

Judged by abundance, this clone is medium-sized. Genes here carry mouse names. The CDR3 end lies 1 residue beyond the end of the read and is filled in from the germline J gene. This chain uses TRBV5 with TRBJ2-3, with D unresolved. The V end was cut by 0 bases, the J end by 0 bases, with 7 bases between. There are 15 residues in the CDR3. Germline V CDR1 and CDR2: LGHNA, YNLKQL (reference sequence). The covered CDR3 bases are TGTGCCAGCAGCCAAGAAGGTACTAGTGCAGAAACGCTGTAT. Its translation is CASSQEGTSAETLY. The whole CDR3 reads CASSQEGTSAETLYF.

Remarks on this clone: All gene names here are mouse names. The CDR3 is cut off 1 residue early in the read; its end comes from the germline J gene. The chain employs TRBV1 and TRBJ1-3, with D perhaps TRBD1 (5 bases). CDR1 is NSQYPW, CDR2 LRSPGD, per germline (reference sequence). Between the trimmed V and J ends, which lost 4 bases and 0 bases, there was a span of 7 bases. There are 14 residues in the CDR3. CDR3 DNA, as far as it was read: TGCACCTGCAGTGTCGACAGTTCTGGAAATACGCTCTAT. This translates into CTCSVDSSGNTLY. The complete CDR3 reads CTCSVDSSGNTLYF.

Note on this clone: Germline and genes here are mouse. Read coverage stops 1 residue before the CDR3 terminus; the germline J gene supplies the remainder. V and J are TRBV12-1 and TRBJ1-3; 8 bases match TRBD1. Germline CDR1 SGHSN, CDR2 HYEKVE. V gave up 1 base and J gave up 2 bases; unmatched junction bases: 3. The CDR3 has 15 residues. Partial CDR3 DNA: TGTGCCAGCTCTCTGTTACAGGGGGCTGGAAATACGCTCTAT. This encodes CASSLLQGAGNTLY. The whole CDR3 protein is CASSLLQGAGNTLYF.

This clone was seen more than once but under ten times. Germline and genes: mouse. The read is 1 residue too short to cover the CDR3 end, so that end is filled in from the germline J gene. V gene TRBV20 combines with J gene TRBJ1-6; no clear D gene. TRBJ1-6 is identified as an open reading frame with a role that is uncertain. Germline CDR1 and CDR2: GFQATS and STVNSAI. Trimming shortened V by 3 bases and J by 0 bases, and 3 bases separated the two germline ends. The CDR3 runs to 13 residues. Incomplete CDR3 DNA: TGTGGTGCTAGTGATTCCTATAATTCGCCCCTCTAC. Translated, it gives CGASDSYNSPLY. The CDR3 in its entirety is CGASDSYNSPLYF.

A remark on this clone: The gene names here belong to mouse. The read ends 1 residue before the CDR3 terminus; that terminus is restored from the germline J gene. The rearrangement joins TRBV23 to TRBJ2-7. The V gene's germline CDR1 is KGHTA and CDR2 FQNQQP. The CDR3 is 11 amino acids. The sequenced CDR3 bases are TGCTCCAGCAGTCAAGGGTATGAACAGTAC. Translated: CSSSQGYEQY. The CDR3 as a whole reads CSSSQGYEQYF.

A word on this clone: Genes and germline are mouse. The CDR3 is CASSLEGRDSDYTF. The part of the CDR3 DNA that was read is TGTGCCAGCTCTCTCGAGGGGCGCGACTCCGACTACACC. The chain combines TRBV12-1 with TRBJ1-2; possibly TRBD1 for D (5 bases). The read ends 1 residue early relative to the CDR3; the germline J gene fills the gap. Trimming left V 0 bases short and J 3 bases short, with 10 bases between. Germline V CDR1 and CDR2: SGHSN, HYEKVE. The CDR3 runs 14 residues. Filled out from reference TRBV12-1 and TRBJ1-2, the complete variable domain reads DSGVVQSPRHIIKEKGGRSVLTCIPISGHSNVVWYQQTLGKELKFLIQHYEKVERDKGFLPSRFSVQQFDDYHSEMNMSALELEDSAMYFCASSLEGRDSDYTFGSGTRLLVI.